Presented here are 18 T cell receptor beta chains from one specimen sequenced in a study of T cell repertoires in cytomegalovirus infection. MiXCR was run by TCRdb on the reads, yielding one entry per CDR3 protein. The table records about 190,000 distinct CDR3 sequences, 28% of them present only once. The material sequenced was PBMCs. These receptors came from a human donor in good health (CMV status not recorded). Some clones in this sample may be carry-over from other donors' samples.

The gene calls are TRBV18 and TRBJ1-4; D gene uncertain. CDR1 is KGHSH and CDR2 is LQKENI in the germline V gene. This CDR3 is 14 amino acids long. V was shortened by 0 bases and J by 8 bases, with 10 bases between the two germline ends. The CDR3 coding sequence is TGTGCCAGCTCACCACCAAACAGAAAGGAAAAACTGTTTTTT. It is translated as CASSPPNRKEKLFF.

This clonotype was found many times. The rearrangement uses TRBV7-2 and TRBJ1-4; possibly TRBD1 for D (5 bases). V was cut by 5 bases and J by 8 bases, with 12 bases left in between. The CDR3 consists of 13 residues. CDR1 and CDR2 (germline): SGHTA, FQGNSA. The CDR3 protein is CASSGTVGEKLFF. CDR3 nucleotide sequence: TGTGCCAGCAGCGGGACGGTGGGGGAAAAACTGTTTTTT.

This clonotype has only a few counts. The chain couples TRBV7-8 to TRBJ1-3; 7 nucleotides agree with TRBD1. CDR1 and CDR2 from the germline V gene are SGHVS and FQNEAQ. Unmatched junction bases numbered 7, after V lost 5 bases and J lost 0 bases. The CDR3 contains 16 residues. CDR3 DNA: TGTGCCAGCAGCACCTGGGACAGAGCCTCTGGAAACACCATATATTTT. Amino acid sequence: CASSTWDRASGNTIYF.

This clonotype was seen more than once but under ten times. This chain uses TRBV4-3 with TRBJ1-2; D unresolved. The V end lost 1 base, the J end lost 6 bases, and 15 bases lay between the germline ends. The CDR3 totals 15 residues. Germline V lookup: CDR1 LGHNA, CDR2 YSLEER. As DNA, the CDR3 is TGCGCCAGCAGCCAAGTTCTAGGGTATCCGGATGGCTACACCTTC. Protein: CASSQVLGYPDGYTF.

V usage is TRBV29-1 and J usage is TRBJ1-2; a possible D gene is TRBD1 (5 bases). Germline loops: CDR1 SQVTM, CDR2 ANQGSEA. This CDR3 contains 15 residues. Trimming removed 3 bases at V and 6 bases at J, with 20 bases between. This CDR3 is CSVDRTGTERDGYTF. The CDR3 DNA is TGCAGCGTTGACCGGACCGGGACCGAGCGGGATGGCTACACCTTC.

This clonotype was found a few times. V and J are TRBV4-1 and TRBJ2-1; D might be TRBD2 (5 bases). V shed 0 bases and J shed 8 bases, with 8 bases lying between them. CDR1 is MGHRA, CDR2 YSYEKL, per germline. This CDR3 comprises 13 residues. CDR3 amino acids: CASSQDRGDEQFF. CDR3 nucleotide sequence: TGCGCCAGCAGCCAAGATCGGGGAGATGAGCAGTTCTTC.

The chain combines TRBV7-8 with TRBJ2-1, with TRBD1 identical over 9 bases. This CDR3 spans 14 amino acids. In germline, CDR1 is SGHVS, CDR2 FQNEAQ. V gave up 4 bases and J gave up 8 bases; unmatched junction bases: 6. The DNA for the CDR3 is TGTGCCAGCAGCTCCGGGACAGGGATCCATGAGCAGTTCTTC. As protein: CASSSGTGIHEQFF.

V and J are TRBV6-5 and TRBJ1-4; maybe TRBD1 (5 bases). Per the germline V gene, CDR1 is MNHEY and CDR2 is SVGAGI. This CDR3 contains 17 residues. V lost 0 bases and J 5 bases, leaving 16 bases between the germline ends. The CDR3 spells CASSYSSFGTENEKLFF. The CDR3 DNA sequence: TGTGCCAGCAGTTACTCGTCTTTCGGGACCGAAAATGAAAAACTGTTTTTT.

This chain links TRBV19 with TRBJ1-6; TRBD1 matches 8 bases. CDR3 length: 15 amino acids. The V gene end was trimmed by 2 bases and the J gene end by 7 bases; junction bases not matched to a gene: 4. The germline gives CDR1 LNHDA, CDR2 SQIVND (reference sequence). The chain's CDR3 is CASSIFGQGNSPLHF. The CDR3 bases are TGTGCCAGTAGTATATTCGGACAGGGCAATTCACCCCTCCACTTT.

The chain employs TRBV19 and TRBJ2-7; D not resolved. With 3 bases removed from V and 4 bases from J, the gap between germline ends came to 7 bases. CDR1 is LNHDA, CDR2 SQIVND, per germline (reference sequence). The CDR3 has 12 amino acids. The CDR3 DNA sequence: TGTGCCAGTAGTATGAACAGATACGAGCAGTACTTC. Protein: CASSMNRYEQYF. The full variable domain, rest sourced from reference TRBV19 and TRBJ2-7, is DGGITQSPKYLFRKEGQNVTLSCEQNLNHDAMYWYRQDPGQGLRLIYYSQIVNDFQKGDIAEGYSVSREKKESFPLTVTSAQKNPTAFYLCASSMNRYEQYFGPGTRLTVT.

The chain employs TRBV24-1 and TRBJ2-5, with D perhaps TRBD1 (6 bases). The CDR3 is made up of 15 amino acids. CDR1 is KGHDR and CDR2 is SFDVKD in the germline V gene. V dropped 5 bases and J dropped 1 base, with 13 bases sitting between them. DNA for the CDR3: TGTGCCACCAGTGCAGGGGCGCACGCCCAAGAGACCCAGTACTTC. As protein: CATSAGAHAQETQYF.

The V call is TRBV7-2, the J call TRBJ1-5; the D gene is possibly TRBD1 (5 bases). The CDR3 extends over 14 amino acids. Per the germline V gene, CDR1 is SGHTA and CDR2 is FQGNSA. Trimming took off 5 bases at V and 2 bases at J, with 10 bases between the two ends. This chain's CDR3 is CASSRGRGNQPQHF. CDR3 nucleotides: TGTGCCAGCAGCCGGGGGAGGGGCAATCAGCCCCAGCATTTT.

A word on this clonotype: A read error may be the cause here, since a much bigger clone is one base away. The chain joins TRBV7-2 to TRBJ1-3; 9 bases align to TRBD1. Germline V gives CDR1 SGHTA, CDR2 FQGNSA. The CDR3 loop spans 17 amino acids. The trim removed 2 bases at V and 3 bases at J, leaving 8 bases unmatched. CDR3 sequence (DNA): TGTGCCAGCAGCTTATTCTCCGGACAGGGGATTGGAAACACCATATATTTT. This gives the protein CASSLFSGQGIGNTIYF.

In its sample, this clonotype was seen many times. The CDR3 nucleotides are TGCAGTGCTAGAGAAGGGAGCAATCAGCCCCAGCATTTT. It codes for CSAREGSNQPQHF. The chain has TRBV20-1 and TRBJ1-5; D is undetermined. The CDR3 is 13 amino acids. With 0 bases removed from V and 1 base from J, the gap between germline ends came to 4 bases. CDR1 and CDR2 from the germline V gene are DFQATT and SNEGSKA (reference sequence).

This chain links TRBV5-8 with TRBJ2-3; 7 bases match TRBD1. CDR1 SGHTS and CDR2 YDEGEE come from the germline V gene. The CDR3 is 15 residues long. The junction had 6 bases not matched to a gene; V was cut back by 3 bases and J by 2 bases. CDR3 coding DNA: TGTGCCAGCAGCTCTCTGGGACAGCTCACAGATACGCAGTATTTT. This codes for CASSSLGQLTDTQYF.

The sample holds a few counts of this clonotype. The chain employs TRBV19 and TRBJ2-5; TRBD1 might be the D (5 bases). The CDR3 runs 14 residues. From germline, CDR1 is LNHDA and CDR2 SQIVND (reference sequence). V was clipped by 3 bases and J by 1 base, with 9 bases between them. The CDR3 loop reads CASSMQGAQETQYF. The CDR3 nucleotides read TGTGCCAGTAGTATGCAAGGGGCCCAAGAGACCCAGTACTTC.

The sample holds many counts of this clonotype. This chain uses TRBV29-1 with TRBJ2-2; D is uncertain. Trimming removed 3 bases at V and 4 bases at J, with 12 bases between. The CDR3 has 14 residues. Germline CDR1 reads SQVTM; CDR2 reads ANQGSEA. CDR3 sequence (DNA): TGCAGCGTTGAGAGCCGCGGTGGCACCGGGGAGCTGTTTTTT. Amino acid sequence: CSVESRGGTGELFF.

The chain uses TRBV6-6 and TRBJ1-5; TRBD1 matches 10 bases. The germline CDR1 and CDR2 sequences are MNHNY and SVGAGI (reference sequence). The CDR3 covers 13 residues. J lost 7 bases, V lost 7 bases, and 4 bases had no gene match. CDR3 residues: CASTTGGTQPQHF. The CDR3 nucleotides read TGTGCCAGCACGACAGGGGGCACGCAGCCCCAGCATTTT.